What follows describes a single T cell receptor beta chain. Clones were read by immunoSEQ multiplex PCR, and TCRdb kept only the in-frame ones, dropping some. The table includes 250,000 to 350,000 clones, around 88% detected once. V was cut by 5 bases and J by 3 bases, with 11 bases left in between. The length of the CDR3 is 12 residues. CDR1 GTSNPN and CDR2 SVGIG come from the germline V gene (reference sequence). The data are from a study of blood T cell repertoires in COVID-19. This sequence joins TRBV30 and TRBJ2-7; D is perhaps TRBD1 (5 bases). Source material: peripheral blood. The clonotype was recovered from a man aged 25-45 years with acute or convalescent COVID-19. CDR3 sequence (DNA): TGTGCCTGGGCCCAACAGGTCTACGAGCAGTACTTC. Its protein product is CAWAQQVYEQYF.